Listed here are 26 T cell receptor beta chains from one sample, sequenced in a study of CD8+CD57+ T cells in acquired aplastic anemia. For sequencing, patients were chosen who had shown expansion of CD8+CD57+ cells by flow cytometry. The template for TCR beta VDJ and CDR3 sequence profiling was genomic DNA. TCRdb itself ran the reads through MiXCR, one entry per CDR3 protein. This sample carries approximately 250,000 distinct CDR3 sequences, around 82% of them seen once, and the ten largest clones take less than 50%. Sequencing input: sorted CD4+, CD8+, or CD8+CD57+ T cells (not recorded which) from PBMCs. These receptors were collected from a human donor with aplastic anemia.

Turning to this clonotype: The junction departs from germline at one end; a sequencing error may be responsible. The rearrangement uses TRBV7-8 and TRBJ1-2; no clear D gene. The CDR3 loop spans 13 amino acids. CDR1 is SGHVS, CDR2 FQNEAQ, per germline. CDR3 sequence (DNA): TGTGCCAGCAGCTTAGCCCGAGCAGCTGGCTCGCCCTTC. This sequence encodes CASSLARAAGSPF. Together with reference TRBV7-8 and TRBJ1-2, the CDR3 gives the full variable domain: GAGVSQSPRYKVAKRGQDVALRCDPISGHVSLFWYQQALGQGPEFLTYFQNEAQLDKSGLPSDRFFAERPEGSVSTLKIQRTQQEDSAVYLCASSLARAAGSPFGSGTRLTVV.

This chain joins TRBV7-3 and TRBJ2-5; D remains unclear. Per germline, CDR1 SGHTA and CDR2 FQGTGA. CDR3 length: 14 residues. V lost 10 bases and J lost 9, with 24 bases in between. The CDR3 region is CATSRRSNPVAQYF. The CDR3 region has the DNA TGTGCCACCTCAAGACGGTCCAACCCAGTGGCCCAGTACTTC.

To note about this clonotype: The junction shows a germline mismatch at one end, possibly a read error. The CDR3: CASLGESSYKQYF. The CDR3 region has the DNA TGTGCCAGCCTGGGCGAGAGCTCATATAAGCAGTATTTC. V gene TRBV7-9 combines with J gene TRBJ2-3; D is unresolved. CDR1 and CDR2 from the germline V gene are SEHNR and FQNEAQ (reference sequence). The length of the CDR3 is 13 residues.

The chain combines TRBV2 with TRBJ2-3; D is unresolved. The germline gives CDR1 SNHLY, CDR2 FYNNEI. V lost 6 bases and J 7 bases, leaving 14 bases between the germline ends. The CDR3 has 13 amino acids. CDR3 amino acids: CASSVTSVNTQYF. In nucleotides, the CDR3 is TGTGCCAGCAGCGTCACGAGCGTGAATACGCAGTATTTT.

Regarding this clonotype: One end of the junction varies from germline; a read error may be responsible. The rearrangement joins TRBV9 to TRBJ2-1; tentatively, D is TRBD2 (5 bases). CDR1 and CDR2 (germline): SGDLS, YYNGEE. The CDR3 length is 14 residues. The CDR3 DNA reads TGTGCCAGCGGAGCGGCTGGGAACATTCAGGACTTCGTCTTC. It yields the protein CASGAAGNIQDFVF. Using reference TRBV9 and TRBJ2-1 for the parts outside the CDR3, the full variable domain is DSGVTQTPKHLITATGQRVTLRCSPRSGDLSVYWYQQSLDQGLQFLIQYYNGEERAKGNILERFSAQQFPDLHSELNLSSLELGDSALYFCASGAAGNIQDFVFGPGTRLTVL.

With respect to this clonotype: This clone may be a read error of a much larger clone one base away. The CDR3 region has the DNA TGTGCCAGCAGCTTTACTAGAACCGGGGGGAGCGATGAGCAGTTCTTC. Translating gives CASSFTRTGGSDEQFF. This chain joins TRBV5-4 and TRBJ2-1, with 7 bases fitting TRBD2. V lost 2 bases to trimming and J lost 8 bases; unmatched junction nucleotides: 13. Germline CDR1 SGHNT, CDR2 YYREEE (reference sequence). This CDR3 has 16 amino acids.

This clonotype has at least ten counts. V gene TRBV3-1 combines with J gene TRBJ1-6; D uncertain. This CDR3 spans 16 amino acids. V lost 2 bases, J lost 6 bases, and 14 bases lay in between. Germline CDR1 is LGHDT and CDR2 is YNNKEL (reference sequence). CDR3 nucleotides: TGTGCCAGCAGCCAATCTTGGGGTAGTGGTAATTCACCCCTCCACTTT. This encodes CASSQSWGSGNSPLHF.

V usage is TRBV7-2 and J usage is TRBJ1-6; 10 bases are a match to TRBD1. V lost 6 bases and J lost 9; bases outside the gene matches: 8. In germline, CDR1 is SGHTA, CDR2 FQGNSA. The CDR3 is made up of 15 amino acids. The CDR3 is CASRYRDRGLSPLHF. The CDR3 DNA sequence: TGTGCCAGCAGGTACCGGGACAGGGGACTTTCACCCCTCCACTTT.

A remark on this clonotype: A junction end diverges from the germline sequence, so it may reflect a read error. V gene TRBV7-9 combines with J gene TRBJ2-3; D is perhaps TRBD2 (6 bases). Germline CDR1 reads SEHNR; CDR2 reads FQNEAQ (reference sequence). This CDR3 has 14 amino acids. CDR3 region: CASSLAGGTHSFGF. The CDR3 nucleotides read TGTGCCAGCAGCTTAGCGGGAGGTACCCATTCGTTTGGCTTT.

This rearrangement joins TRBV7-1 to TRBJ2-3, with 7 bases aligning to TRBD1. TRBV7-1 is an ORF; its function is uncertain. This CDR3 is 19 amino acids long. After removal of 5 bases from V and 2 bases from J, the junction contained 19 bases not matched to a gene. In DNA form, the CDR3 reads TGTGCCAGCAGCACATTACCTACAGGGGCAGGGGATCACACAGATACGCAGTATTTT. Its translation is CASSTLPTGAGDHTDTQYF.

The V gene is TRBV7-8, the J gene TRBJ1-5; the D gene is possibly TRBD1 (5 bases). The CDR3 runs 15 residues. Germline CDR1 SGHVS, CDR2 FQNEAQ. V lost 4 bases to trimming and J lost 4 bases, with 14 bases between them. The CDR3 sequence is CASSSPGRRNQPQHF. Here the CDR3 DNA reads TGTGCCAGCAGCTCTCCGGGACGGAGGAATCAGCCCCAGCATTTT.

As for this clonotype: At one end, the junction sequence differs from germline, possibly due to a read error. The V and J genes are TRBV7-8 and TRBJ1-5; D gene uncertain. The CDR3 consists of 15 residues. Germline V lookup: CDR1 SGHVS, CDR2 FQNEAQ. The CDR3 DNA reads TGTGCCAGCAGCGTAGCGGGAGTTCCCGCGACGCAGTATCATTTT. Protein sequence: CASSVAGVPATQYHF.

Comment on this clonotype: The CDR3 does not end in the conserved phenylalanine or tryptophan, so this is likely a read error. The DNA is omitted, as the CDR3 cannot be located on it reliably, and the CDR3 follows TCRdb's listing. This chain connects TRBV7-8 to TRBJ2-3. Both ends counted, the CDR3 spans 13 residues. CDR1 is SGHVS and CDR2 is FQNEAQ in the germline V gene. The CDR3 reads CASSFAGAPDTHY.

Remarks on this clonotype: One junction end does not reproduce the germline sequence, and a read error may be involved. This chain joins TRBV2 and TRBJ1-1; a weak D match, TRBD1 (5 bases). Looked up from germline, CDR1 is SNHLY and CDR2 is FYNNEI. CDR3 length: 15 residues. The CDR3 sequence is CASGYDLTEKPEVFF. CDR3 DNA sequence: TGTGCCAGCGGCTACGATCTGACAGAGAAGCCTGAAGTTTTCTTT.

The chain uses TRBV2 and TRBJ1-1; D is unresolved. Trimming took off 5 bases at V and 1 base at J, with 8 bases between the two ends. Per germline, CDR1 SNHLY and CDR2 FYNNEI. This CDR3 region has 13 residues. The CDR3 loop is CASSRPPNTEAFF. The CDR3, as DNA: TGTGCCAGCAGTCGACCCCCGAACACTGAAGCTTTCTTT.

For this clonotype: A read error may produce the germline difference seen at one junction end. V usage is TRBV7-3 and J usage is TRBJ1-2; D may be TRBD1 (5 bases). Per the germline V gene, CDR1 is SGHTA and CDR2 is FQGTGA. The CDR3 loop spans 13 amino acids. The CDR3 DNA sequence: TGCGCCAGCACAAGAGAGCCCACAGGTGTTGAACCCTTC. This translates into CASTREPTGVEPF.

In this sample, this clonotype turned up a few times. The V gene is TRBV24-1, the J gene TRBJ1-2, with D possibly TRBD1 on 6 matching bases. Germline CDR1 and CDR2: KGHDR and SFDVKD. The CDR3 sequence is 16 residues long. V lost 0 bases, J lost 3 bases, and 13 bases lay in between. In DNA, the CDR3 is TGTGCCACCAGTGATTTGGCCGGGGGCGCCGACTATGGCTACACCTTC. Its protein product is CATSDLAGGADYGYTF.

This sequence joins TRBV25-1 and TRBJ2-7; the D call may be TRBD1 or TRBD2 (5 bases each). CDR3 size: 14 residues. The V end lost 8 bases, the J end lost 0 bases, and 14 bases lay between the germline ends. Looked up from germline, CDR1 is MGHDK and CDR2 is SYGVNS. Written as DNA, the CDR3 is TGTGCCAGCGCCATAGAGGGGCACTCCTACGAGCAGTACGTC. It translates to CASAIEGHSYEQYV.

The chain employs TRBV7-2 and TRBJ2-7; TRBD1 is a possible D gene (5 bases). Germline V gives CDR1 SGHTA, CDR2 FQGNSA. Between the trimmed V and J ends, which lost 3 bases and 4 bases, there was a span of 25 bases. The CDR3 contains 18 residues. The CDR3 DNA sequence: TGTGCCAGCAGCTTTGGACCAGACGTAGGGGCCCAAGCTTACGAGCAGTACGTC. It is translated as CASSFGPDVGAQAYEQYV.

This clonotype was counted once. The junction shows a germline mismatch at one end, possibly a read error. This chain joins TRBV24-1 and TRBJ2-7; 8 bases fit TRBD1. CDR3 length: 13 residues. Germline assignment: CDR1 KGHDR and CDR2 SFDVKD. The CDR3 region is CASSDFVTGVQYF. CDR3 sequence (DNA): TGTGCCAGCAGTGACTTTGTGACAGGGGTGCAGTACTTC.

The rearrangement uses TRBV7-9 and TRBJ1-6; no firm D call. Germline V gene lookup returns CDR1 SEHNR and CDR2 FQNEAQ (reference sequence). Between the trimmed V and J ends, which lost 6 bases and 14 bases, there was a span of 20 bases. The CDR3 consists of 14 residues. In DNA, the CDR3 is TGTGCCAGCAGTGCTCGGGCAGTACCTTTATCCCTCCACTTT. It is translated as CASSARAVPLSLHF. Full variable domain (rest looked up from reference TRBV7-9 and TRBJ1-6): DTGVSQNPRHKITKRGQNVTFRCDPISEHNRLYWYRQTLGQGPEFLTYFQNEAQLEKSRLLSDRFSAERPKGSFSTLEIQRTEQGDSAMYLCASSARAVPLSLHFGNGTRLTVT.

Written as DNA, the CDR3 is TGCAGTGCTAGAGCGGGACAGCCCCAAGGCTACACCTTC. Translation: CSARAGQPQGYTF. The chain recombines TRBV20-1 with TRBJ1-2; TRBD1 matches 7 bases. The germline V gene has CDR1 DFQATT and CDR2 SNEGSKA (reference sequence). The CDR3 is 13 residues long. With V trimmed by 1 base and J by 8 bases, 7 bases remained unmatched.

This chain joins TRBV9 and TRBJ1-2; 7 positions match TRBD1. V dropped 4 bases and J dropped 3; count of bases not matched to a gene: 12. Germline CDR1 SGDLS, CDR2 YYNGEE. CDR3 length: 16 amino acids. CDR3 region: CASSSGGNGLDYGYTF. DNA of the CDR3: TGTGCCAGCAGCTCAGGGGGGAACGGTTTGGACTATGGCTACACCTTC.

As regards this clonotype: This CDR3 is missing its conserved last phenylalanine or tryptophan, likely due to a read error. The DNA is left out, because the CDR3 cannot be placed on it with certainty; the CDR3 is given as TCRdb lists it. The rearrangement uses TRBV7-9 and TRBJ2-3; the D call in the table, TRBD1, was not verified against the DNA. Germline V CDR1 and CDR2: SEHNR, FQNEAQ (reference sequence). The CDR3 length is 13 residues, termini included. The CDR3 sequence is CASSSTNGQQQFG.

J is TRBJ2-7 and V is TRBV15; 7 bases are a match to TRBD2. The CDR3 is made up of 13 amino acids. CDR1 is LNHNV and CDR2 is YYDKDF in the germline V gene (reference sequence). CDR3 sequence (DNA): TGTGCCACCAGCTCTGGTGGGGGGGAAGAGCCGTACGTC. Its protein product is CATSSGGGEEPYV.

This chain uses TRBV25-1 with TRBJ2-3, with D maybe TRBD1 (5 bases). Germline CDR1 and CDR2: MGHDK and SYGVNS. The CDR3 is made up of 15 amino acids. Deletions cut 6 bases from V and 4 bases from J, with 17 bases between. The CDR3 protein is CASSDLGRAADTQYF. CDR3 DNA sequence: TGTGCCAGCAGCGACCTGGGGCGCGCGGCAGATACGCAGTATTTT.